This TCR beta chain was sequenced during a study of blood T cells in healthy people across ages. Study-wide findings and caveats: The long-lived group displayed more naive CD4+ cells, plus higher diversity, than the aged donors did.

Turning to this clonotype: Its antigen is currently unknown.

Germline values: CDR1 SNHLY, CDR2 FYNNEI. Trimming removed 8 bases from V and 1 base from J, with 21 bases in between. This CDR3 spans 17 amino acids. The second PCR ran about 6 to 12 cycles with a sample-barcoded 5' primer and J-beta primers. Carrying 12 random nucleotides, a template-switch adaptor labeled each individual cDNA molecule. TCRdb passed the 5' RACE reads through MiXCR, listing each CDR3 protein once. The sample shows some 900,000 distinct CDR3 sequences, under 50% of them seen only once. The chain couples TRBV2 to TRBJ1-5; D perhaps matches TRBD1 (6 bases). Sample: blood. This clonotype was obtained from a man between 25 and 39 years old in good health. The CDR3 DNA sequence: TGTGCCAGCGGAGGGTTTTTGGGGCAGGGGAGCAATCAGCCCCAGCATTTT. Translating it yields CASGGFLGQGSNQPQHF. The whole variable domain, filled in from reference TRBV2 and TRBJ1-5, reads EPEVTQTPSHQVTQMGQEVILRCVPISNHLYFYWYRQILGQKVEFLVSFYNNEISEKSEIFDDQFSVERPDGSNFTLKIRSTKLEDSAMYFCASGGFLGQGSNQPQHFGDGTRLSIL.